Listed below are T cell receptor beta chains from one sample, sequenced in a study of T cell clones after liver transplantation. The protocol was immunoSEQ multiplex PCR, while the TCRdb copy is restricted to in-frame clones and leaves out a portion. Here the sample spans fewer than 20,000 clones, approximately 90% being singletons. The sample here was CD8+ T cells from blood, taken roughly 3.5 years after liver transplant. The receptor source for this set is a human patient who received a liver transplant. T cells may partly derive from the graft donor. Each CDR3 is given with its conserved first and last residue. A D gene is named only where the DNA matches it firmly. The size of a clone is reported for some rows only, either as once, few or many, or as a class for expanded clones.

v_gene	j_gene	d_gene	len	abundance	CDR3aa	CDR3nt
TRBV10-3	TRBJ2-7	TRBD2	16	once	CAISRPTSGNSYEQYF	TGTGCCATCAGCAGACCGACTAGCGGGAACTCCTACGAGCAGTACTTC
TRBV5-4	TRBJ2-3	NA	15	NA	CASSLGGEGTDTQYF	TGTGCCAGCAGCTTGGGGGGAGAGGGAACAGATACGCAGTATTTT
TRBV5-1	TRBJ1-4	NA	14	NA	CASSSRSGGEKLFF	TGCGCCAGCAGCTCCAGGTCAGGCGGTGAAAAACTGTTTTTT
TRBV6-1	TRBJ1-1	NA	15	few	CASSQGRGLGTEAFF	TGTGCCAGCAGCCAGGGACGGGGGTTGGGGACTGAAGCTTTCTTT
TRBV5-4	TRBJ2-7	NA	14	NA	CASSPLTSSYEQYF	TGTGCCAGCAGCCCTCTCACTAGTTCCTACGAGCAGTACTTC
TRBV9	TRBJ2-1	TRBD2	15	NA	CASSVGGGRADEQFF	TGTGCCAGCAGCGTAGGAGGCGGGAGGGCAGATGAGCAGTTCTTC
TRBV7-8	TRBJ1-1	NA	13	NA	CASSLFGGAEAFF	TGTGCCAGCAGCTTATTTGGAGGCGCTGAAGCTTTCTTT
TRBV28	TRBJ1-5	NA	13	NA	CASSTGTYQPQHF	TGTGCCAGCAGTACCGGGACATATCAGCCCCAGCATTTT
TRBV10-2	TRBJ2-1	TRBD1	16	NA	CASSSGTGGLGNEQFF	TGCGCCAGCAGTTCCGGGACAGGGGGTCTGGGCAATGAGCAGTTCTTC
TRBV28	TRBJ1-5	TRBD1	16	NA	CASTEYTGTDNQPQHF	TGTGCCAGCACCGAATATACCGGGACAGACAATCAGCCCCAGCATTTT
TRBV19	TRBJ1-2	NA	12	NA	CASIASNYGYTF	TGTGCCAGTATCGCGAGTAACTATGGCTACACCTTC
TRBV27	TRBJ2-1	NA	12	NA	CASSLGSGEQFF	TGTGCCAGCAGTTTAGGGTCTGGAGAGCAGTTCTTC
TRBV7-9	TRBJ1-3	NA	15	few	CASSLLEDSGNTIYF	TGTGCCAGCAGCTTATTGGAAGACTCTGGAAACACCATATATTTT
TRBV2	TRBJ2-2	TRBD2	18	NA	CASRQTGSGREGTGELFF	TGTGCCAGCAGGCAAACCGGTAGCGGGAGGGAGGGCACCGGGGAGCTGTTTTTT
TRBV19	TRBJ2-7	NA	15	NA	CASSIPLAPIYEQYF	TGTGCCAGTAGTATCCCCTTAGCCCCGATCTACGAGCAGTACTTC
TRBV27	TRBJ2-7	NA	16	NA	CASSLIQGSGPYEQYF	TGTGCCAGCAGTTTAATTCAGGGCAGCGGTCCCTACGAGCAGTACTTC
TRBV19	TRBJ2-5	NA	15	NA	CASSIEATSQETQYF	TGTGCCAGTAGTATAGAAGCAACATCTCAAGAGACCCAGTACTTC
TRBV28	TRBJ2-1	NA	12	NA	CASSPGYNEQFF	TGTGCCAGCAGCCCGGGGTACAATGAGCAGTTCTTC
TRBV19	TRBJ1-1	TRBD1	16	once	CASSNGNRGGNTEAFF	TGTGCCAGTAGTAACGGGAACAGGGGGGGGAACACTGAAGCTTTCTTT
TRBV14	TRBJ2-7	TRBD1	14	NA	CASSQVQSGQGPYF	TGTGCCAGCAGCCAAGTCCAGAGTGGACAGGGTCCGTACTTC
TRBV27	TRBJ1-1	NA	15	NA	CASSPGWGTNTEAFF	TGTGCCAGCAGCCCTGGGTGGGGCACCAACACTGAAGCTTTCTTT
TRBV29-1	TRBJ2-1	TRBD2	15	NA	CSVASLAGGDNEQFF	TGCAGCGTTGCCTCGTTAGCGGGAGGGGACAATGAGCAGTTCTTC
TRBV15	TRBJ2-7	NA	16	NA	CATSRDGGGRAGEQYF	TGTGCCACCAGCAGAGATGGGGGCGGGAGAGCGGGGGAGCAGTACTTC
TRBV27	TRBJ1-5	NA	14	once	CASTPGGGNQPQHF	TGTGCCAGCACCCCGGGGGGGGGCAATCAGCCCCAGCATTTT
TRBV10-2	TRBJ2-2	NA	12	few	CASIRATGELFF	TGCGCCAGCATCAGGGCCACCGGGGAGCTGTTTTTT
TRBV27	TRBJ1-1	NA	14	NA	CASSLSGQPGGAFF	TGTGCCAGCAGTTTAAGCGGACAGCCTGGCGGAGCTTTCTTT
TRBV19	TRBJ1-2	NA	17	once	CASRGTWSDGINYGYTF	TGTGCCAGTAGGGGTACCTGGTCGGACGGAATTAACTATGGCTACACCTTC
TRBV25-1	TRBJ1-2	NA	14	NA	CASSEWGENYGYTF	TGTGCCAGCAGTGAATGGGGGGAGAACTATGGCTACACCTTC
TRBV5-4	TRBJ1-1	NA	14	few	CASSYRDMNTEAFF	TGTGCCAGCAGTTACAGGGACATGAACACTGAAGCTTTCTTT
TRBV30	TRBJ2-1	NA	11	NA	CAWSLGNEQFF	TGTGCCTGGAGTTTAGGGAATGAGCAGTTCTTC
TRBV25-1	TRBJ1-1	NA	11	NA	CASSRAREAFF	TGTGCCAGCAGTAGGGCACGTGAAGCTTTCTTT
TRBV29-1	TRBJ1-2	NA	13	NA	CSVEDWEGYGYTF	TGCAGCGTTGAAGATTGGGAAGGCTATGGCTACACCTTC
TRBV7-2	TRBJ2-5	NA	15	NA	CASSGVGTRGETQYF	TGTGCCAGCAGCGGTGTCGGGACCCGAGGGGAGACCCAGTACTTC
TRBV19	TRBJ1-5	NA	15	NA	CASSVTAESNQPQHF	TGTGCCAGTAGTGTGACAGCGGAAAGCAATCAGCCCCAGCATTTT
TRBV6-6	TRBJ1-1	NA	13	NA	CASSYSSPGEAFF	TGTGCCAGCAGTTACTCGAGCCCCGGCGAAGCTTTCTTT
TRBV7-8	TRBJ2-7	TRBD2	15	NA	CASSFWTSGGYEQYF	TGTGCCAGCAGCTTTTGGACTAGCGGGGGCTACGAGCAGTACTTC
TRBV5-1	TRBJ2-4	TRBD1	15	NA	CASSNPGQGKNIQYF	TGCGCCAGCAGCAATCCGGGACAGGGAAAAAACATTCAGTACTTC
TRBV5-1	TRBJ2-5	TRBD2	17	NA	CASSLGLAGEDGETQYF	TGCGCCAGCAGCTTGGGACTAGCGGGAGAGGACGGAGAGACCCAGTACTTC
TRBV19	TRBJ2-7	NA	13	NA	CASSNGDSYEQYF	TGTGCCAGTAGTAACGGGGACTCCTACGAGCAGTACTTC
TRBV27	TRBJ1-1	TRBD1	15	NA	CASSWTGATATEAFF	TGTGCCAGCAGTTGGACAGGGGCGACAGCGACTGAAGCTTTCTTT
TRBV5-1	TRBJ1-2	TRBD1	15	NA	CASSLGQGANYGYTF	TGCGCCAGCAGCTTGGGACAGGGGGCTAACTATGGCTACACCTTC
TRBV15	TRBJ1-2	NA	13	NA	CATSALPGVDYTF	TGTGCCACCAGCGCCTTACCGGGGGTGGACTACACCTTC
TRBV29-1	TRBJ2-1	NA	12	few	CSLTTAHNEQFF	TGCAGCCTTACGACAGCGCACAATGAGCAGTTCTTC
TRBV19	TRBJ1-2	NA	12	NA	CATHYRVYGYTF	TGTGCCACCCACTACAGAGTCTATGGCTACACCTTC
TRBV29-1	TRBJ2-5	NA	13	NA	CSGRPDLQETQYF	TGCAGCGGGCGACCCGACCTCCAAGAGACCCAGTACTTC
TRBV5-6	TRBJ2-2	NA	15	NA	CASSLDLGETGELFF	TGTGCCAGCAGCTTGGACCTAGGCGAAACCGGGGAGCTGTTTTTT
TRBV6-6	TRBJ2-7	NA	15	NA	CASSYSVRPAYEQYF	TGTGCCAGCAGTTACTCGGTCAGGCCGGCCTACGAGCAGTACTTC
TRBV4-1	TRBJ2-7	NA	16	NA	CASSSLPGPKHYEQYF	TGCGCCAGCAGCTCTCTGCCGGGACCGAAACACTACGAGCAGTACTTC
TRBV6-5	TRBJ1-5	NA	13	NA	CASSSASGQPQHF	TGTGCCAGCAGCTCTGCCTCCGGTCAGCCCCAGCATTTT
TRBV4-1	TRBJ1-1	NA	14	NA	CASSQVEGGTEAFF	TGCGCCAGCAGCCAAGTGGAAGGGGGCACTGAAGCTTTCTTT
TRBV28	TRBJ1-5	NA	14	NA	CASSRGGGNQPQHF	TGTGCCAGCAGCCGGGGTGGTGGCAATCAGCCCCAGCATTTT
TRBV5-1	TRBJ2-7	NA	13	NA	CASSFGLNDEQYF	TGCGCCAGCAGCTTTGGACTAAACGACGAGCAGTACTTC
TRBV7-2	TRBJ2-7	TRBD2	14	NA	CASSPLAGAYEQYF	TGTGCCAGCAGCCCCTTAGCGGGAGCCTACGAGCAGTACTTC
TRBV28	TRBJ2-1	NA	14	NA	CASSFAVSYNEQFF	TGTGCCAGCAGTTTTGCGGTTTCCTACAATGAGCAGTTCTTC
TRBV6-1	TRBJ2-7	NA	15	NA	CASSELPGPIYEQYF	TGTGCCAGCAGTGAACTCCCAGGACCGATCTACGAGCAGTACTTC
TRBV10-3	TRBJ2-3	TRBD2	14	NA	CASSLLTGGDTQYF	TGTGCCAGCAGTTTATTAACGGGAGGAGATACGCAGTATTTT
TRBV4-1	TRBJ1-5	NA	14	NA	CASSSPGAIPPQHF	TGCGCCAGCAGCTCCCCGGGCGCCATTCCGCCCCAGCATTTT